This T cell receptor beta chain was observed in a study of monozygotic twins with inflammatory bowel disease. Overall study findings and caveats: Twins with IBD had fewer clonotypes in common with others than healthy twins, particularly during disease activity.

With regard to this clonotype: Its antigen is undetermined.

From the 5' RACE reads, TCRdb lists one entry per CDR3 protein and no DNA. The sample has under 200,000 distinct CDR3 sequences. The CDR3 has 14 residues. The sequenced sample consisted of blood. The chain has TRBV12-3 or TRBV12-4 and TRBJ2-1; TCRdb picks TRBD1, but there is no DNA to check that call. The sequence was collected from a human donor with ulcerative colitis or Crohn's disease, or a healthy co-twin of an affected twin (not recorded which). The CDR3 here is CASSLSEGADEQFF.